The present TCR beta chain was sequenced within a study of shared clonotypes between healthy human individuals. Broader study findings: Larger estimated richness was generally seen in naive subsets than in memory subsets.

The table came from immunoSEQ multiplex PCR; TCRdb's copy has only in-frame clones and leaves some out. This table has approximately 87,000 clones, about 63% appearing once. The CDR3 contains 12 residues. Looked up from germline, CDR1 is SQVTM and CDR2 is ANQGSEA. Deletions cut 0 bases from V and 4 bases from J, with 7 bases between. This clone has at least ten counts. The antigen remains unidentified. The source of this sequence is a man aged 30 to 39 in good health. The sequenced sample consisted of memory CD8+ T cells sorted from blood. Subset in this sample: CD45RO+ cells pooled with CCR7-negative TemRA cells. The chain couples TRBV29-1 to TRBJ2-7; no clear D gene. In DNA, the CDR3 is TGCAGCGTTGAAGACCTTGGGTACGAGCAGTACTTC. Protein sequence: CSVEDLGYEQYF.